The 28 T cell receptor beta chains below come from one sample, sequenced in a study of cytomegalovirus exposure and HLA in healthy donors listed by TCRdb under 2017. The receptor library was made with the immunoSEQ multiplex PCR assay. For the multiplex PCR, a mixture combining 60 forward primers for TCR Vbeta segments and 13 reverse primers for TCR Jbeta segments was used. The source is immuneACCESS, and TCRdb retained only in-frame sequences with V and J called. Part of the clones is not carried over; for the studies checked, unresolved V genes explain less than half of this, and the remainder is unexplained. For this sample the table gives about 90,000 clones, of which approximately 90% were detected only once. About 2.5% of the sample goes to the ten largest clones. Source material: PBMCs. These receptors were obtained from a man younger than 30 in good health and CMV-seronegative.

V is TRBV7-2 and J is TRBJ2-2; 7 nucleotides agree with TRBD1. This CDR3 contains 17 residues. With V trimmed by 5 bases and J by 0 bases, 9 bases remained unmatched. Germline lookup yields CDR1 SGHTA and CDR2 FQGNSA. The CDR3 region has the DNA TGTGCCAGCAGCGACCCTTGGGACAGCGCGAACACCGGGGAGCTGTTTTTT. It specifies CASSDPWDSANTGELFF.

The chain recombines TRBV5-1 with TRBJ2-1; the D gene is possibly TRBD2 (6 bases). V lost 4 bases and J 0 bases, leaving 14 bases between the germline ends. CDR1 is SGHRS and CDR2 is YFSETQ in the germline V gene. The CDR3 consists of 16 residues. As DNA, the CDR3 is TGCGCCAGCAGCCACCGGGACTTGAACTCCTACAATGAGCAGTTCTTC. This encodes CASSHRDLNSYNEQFF.

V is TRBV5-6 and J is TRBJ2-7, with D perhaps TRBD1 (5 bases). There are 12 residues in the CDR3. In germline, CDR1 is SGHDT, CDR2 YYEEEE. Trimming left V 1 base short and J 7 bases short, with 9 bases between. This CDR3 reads CASSLKRGEQYF. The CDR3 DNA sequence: TGTGCCAGCAGCTTGAAAAGGGGAGAGCAGTACTTC.

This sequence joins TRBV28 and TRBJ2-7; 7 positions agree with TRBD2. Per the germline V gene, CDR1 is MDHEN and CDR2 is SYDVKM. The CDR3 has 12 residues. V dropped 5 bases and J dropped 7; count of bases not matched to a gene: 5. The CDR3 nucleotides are TGTGCCAGCAGTCCGACTAGCTGGGAGCAGTACTTC. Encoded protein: CASSPTSWEQYF.

CDR3 loop: CASSEQGQGSYEQYF. CDR3 DNA sequence: TGTGCCAGCAGTGAACAGGGACAGGGGAGTTACGAGCAGTACTTC. The chain couples TRBV6-1 to TRBJ2-5, with 10 bases lining up with TRBD1. The DNA matches TRBJ2-7 better at its end, which makes the J call doubtful. This CDR3 contains 15 residues. Per germline, CDR1 MNHNS and CDR2 SASEGT.

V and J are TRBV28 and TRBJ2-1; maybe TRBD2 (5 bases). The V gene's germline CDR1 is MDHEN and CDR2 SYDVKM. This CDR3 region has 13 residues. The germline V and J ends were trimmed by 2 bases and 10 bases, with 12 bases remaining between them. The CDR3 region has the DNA TGTGCCAGCAGTTTACCGGGGATCCAAGAGCAGTTCTTC. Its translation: CASSLPGIQEQFF.

The CDR3 sequence is CASSYSAPSSYNEQFF. CDR3 DNA: TGTGCCAGCAGTTACTCAGCGCCCAGCTCCTACAATGAGCAGTTCTTC. This chain uses TRBV6-5 with TRBJ2-1; no firm D call. V was clipped by 0 bases and J by 0 bases, with 9 bases between them. Germline-derived CDR1 and CDR2 are MNHEY and SVGAGI. This CDR3 has 16 amino acids.

The CDR3 bases are TGTGCCAGCAGACCTCCGGGACAGGGATACAATGAGCAGTTCTTC. Protein product: CASRPPGQGYNEQFF. The chain has TRBV5-4 and TRBJ2-1; 9 nucleotides align to TRBD1. CDR1 and CDR2 (germline): SGHNT, YYREEE (reference sequence). J was trimmed by 4 bases and V by 5 bases; bases with no gene match: 7. The CDR3 consists of 15 residues.

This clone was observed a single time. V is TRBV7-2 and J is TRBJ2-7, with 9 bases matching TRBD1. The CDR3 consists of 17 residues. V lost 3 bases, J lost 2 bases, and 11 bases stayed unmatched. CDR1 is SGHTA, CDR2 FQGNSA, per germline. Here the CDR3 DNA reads TGTGCCAGCAGCTTTGCCCCCGGGACAGGGATCGCCTACGAGCAGTACTTC. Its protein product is CASSFAPGTGIAYEQYF.

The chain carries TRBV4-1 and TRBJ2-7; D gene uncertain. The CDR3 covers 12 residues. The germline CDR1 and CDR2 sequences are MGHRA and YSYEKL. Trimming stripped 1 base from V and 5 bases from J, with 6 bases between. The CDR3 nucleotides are TGCGCCAGCAGCCAAGTCCCCGACGAGCAGTACTTC. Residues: CASSQVPDEQYF.

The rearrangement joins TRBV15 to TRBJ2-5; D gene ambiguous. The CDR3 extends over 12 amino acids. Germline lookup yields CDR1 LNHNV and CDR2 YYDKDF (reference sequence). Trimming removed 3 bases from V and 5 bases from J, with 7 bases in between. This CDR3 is CATSRPGETQYF. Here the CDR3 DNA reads TGTGCCACCAGCAGGCCGGGTGAGACCCAGTACTTC.

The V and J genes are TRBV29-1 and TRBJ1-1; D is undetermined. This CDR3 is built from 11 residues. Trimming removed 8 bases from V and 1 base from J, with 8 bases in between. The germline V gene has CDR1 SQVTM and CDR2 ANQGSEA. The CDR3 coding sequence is TGCAGCCCTCAGCGGAACACTGAAGCTTTCTTT. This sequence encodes CSPQRNTEAFF.

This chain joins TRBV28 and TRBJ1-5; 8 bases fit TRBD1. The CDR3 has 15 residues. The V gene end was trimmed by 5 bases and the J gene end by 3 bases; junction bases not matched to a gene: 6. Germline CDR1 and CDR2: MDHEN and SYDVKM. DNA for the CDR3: TGTGCCAGCAGTCGACAGGGGTGGAACAATCAGCCCCAGCATTTT. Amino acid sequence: CASSRQGWNNQPQHF.

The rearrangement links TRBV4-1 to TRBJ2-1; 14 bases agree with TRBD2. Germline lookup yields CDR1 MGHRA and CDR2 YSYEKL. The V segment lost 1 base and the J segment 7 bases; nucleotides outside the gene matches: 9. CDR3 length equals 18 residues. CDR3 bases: TGCGCCAGCAGCCAAGTGGACCTCGGACTAGCGGGAGGAAATGAGCAGTTCTTC. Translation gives CASSQVDLGLAGGNEQFF.

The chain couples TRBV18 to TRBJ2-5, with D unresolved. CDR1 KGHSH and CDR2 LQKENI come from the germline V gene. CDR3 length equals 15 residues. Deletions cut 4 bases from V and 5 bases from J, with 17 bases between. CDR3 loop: CASSLTTGLGETQYF. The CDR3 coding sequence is TGTGCCAGCTCACTCACTACGGGTCTCGGGGAGACCCAGTACTTC.

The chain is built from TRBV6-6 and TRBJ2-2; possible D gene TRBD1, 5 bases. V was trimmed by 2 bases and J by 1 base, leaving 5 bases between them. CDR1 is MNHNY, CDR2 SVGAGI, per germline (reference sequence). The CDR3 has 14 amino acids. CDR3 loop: CASSYDRNTGELFF. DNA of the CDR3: TGTGCCAGCAGTTACGACAGGAACACCGGGGAGCTGTTTTTT.

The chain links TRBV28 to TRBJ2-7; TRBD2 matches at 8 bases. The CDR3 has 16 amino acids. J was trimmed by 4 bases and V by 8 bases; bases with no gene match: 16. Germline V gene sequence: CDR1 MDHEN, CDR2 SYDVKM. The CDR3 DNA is TGTGCCAGCCTGCGAGGAGTAGCGGGATCCTCGTACGAGCAGTACTTC. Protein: CASLRGVAGSSYEQYF.

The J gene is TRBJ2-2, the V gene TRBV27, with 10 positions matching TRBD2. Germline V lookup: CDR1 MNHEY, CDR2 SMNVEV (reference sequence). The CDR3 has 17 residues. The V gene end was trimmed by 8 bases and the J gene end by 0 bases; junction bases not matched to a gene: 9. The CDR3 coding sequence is TGTGCCAGCCTCCGGAGGACTAGCGGAGCGAACACCGGGGAGCTGTTTTTT. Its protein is CASLRRTSGANTGELFF.

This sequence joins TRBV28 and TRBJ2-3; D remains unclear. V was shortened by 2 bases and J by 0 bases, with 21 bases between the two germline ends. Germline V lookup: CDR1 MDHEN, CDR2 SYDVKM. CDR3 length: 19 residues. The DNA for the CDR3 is TGTGCCAGCAGTTTACCTGCACCCTCTACAGCTCATAGCACAGATACGCAGTATTTT. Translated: CASSLPAPSTAHSTDTQYF.

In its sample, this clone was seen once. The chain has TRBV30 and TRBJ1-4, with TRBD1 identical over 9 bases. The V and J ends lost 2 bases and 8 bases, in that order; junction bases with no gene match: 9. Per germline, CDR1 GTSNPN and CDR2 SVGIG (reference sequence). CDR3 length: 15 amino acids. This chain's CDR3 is CAWSIGGTGTEKLFF. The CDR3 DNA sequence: TGTGCCTGGAGTATCGGAGGGACAGGGACCGAAAAACTGTTTTTT.

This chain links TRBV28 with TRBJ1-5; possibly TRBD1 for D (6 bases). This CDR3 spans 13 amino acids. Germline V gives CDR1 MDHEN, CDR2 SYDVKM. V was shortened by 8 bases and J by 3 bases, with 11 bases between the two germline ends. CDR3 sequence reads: CASRGQLNQPQHF. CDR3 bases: TGTGCCAGCCGAGGACAGCTCAATCAGCCCCAGCATTTT.

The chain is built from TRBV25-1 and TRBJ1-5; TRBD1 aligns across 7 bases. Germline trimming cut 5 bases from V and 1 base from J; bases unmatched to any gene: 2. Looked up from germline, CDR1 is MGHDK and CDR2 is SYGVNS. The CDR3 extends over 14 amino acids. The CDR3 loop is CASSLGQSNQPQHF. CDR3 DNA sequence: TGTGCCAGCAGTTTGGGACAGAGCAATCAGCCCCAGCATTTT.

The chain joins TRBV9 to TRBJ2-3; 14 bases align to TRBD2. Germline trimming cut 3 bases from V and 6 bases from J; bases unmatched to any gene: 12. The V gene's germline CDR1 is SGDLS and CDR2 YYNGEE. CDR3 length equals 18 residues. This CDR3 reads CASSGGTSGSPLGDTQYF. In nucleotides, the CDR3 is TGTGCCAGCAGCGGAGGGACTAGCGGGAGCCCATTGGGTGATACGCAGTATTTT.

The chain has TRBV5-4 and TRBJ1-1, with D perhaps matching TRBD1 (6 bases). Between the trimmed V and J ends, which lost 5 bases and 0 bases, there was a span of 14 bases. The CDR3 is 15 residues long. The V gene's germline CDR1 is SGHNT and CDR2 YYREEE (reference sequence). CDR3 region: CASSYPQGMNTEAFF. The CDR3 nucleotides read TGTGCCAGCAGTTATCCACAGGGAATGAACACTGAAGCTTTCTTT. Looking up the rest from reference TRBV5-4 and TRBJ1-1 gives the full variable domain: ETGVTQSPTHLIKTRGQQVTLRCSSQSGHNTVSWYQQALGQGPQFIFQYYREEENGRGNFPPRFSGLQFPNYSSELNVNALELDDSALYLCASSYPQGMNTEAFFGQGTRLTVV.

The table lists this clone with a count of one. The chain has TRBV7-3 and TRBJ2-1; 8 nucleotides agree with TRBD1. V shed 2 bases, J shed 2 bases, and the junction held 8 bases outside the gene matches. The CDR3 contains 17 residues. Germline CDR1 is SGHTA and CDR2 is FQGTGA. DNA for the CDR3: TGTGCCAGCAGCTTATTTCCGGGACAGGCAACCTACAATGAGCAGTTCTTC. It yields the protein CASSLFPGQATYNEQFF.

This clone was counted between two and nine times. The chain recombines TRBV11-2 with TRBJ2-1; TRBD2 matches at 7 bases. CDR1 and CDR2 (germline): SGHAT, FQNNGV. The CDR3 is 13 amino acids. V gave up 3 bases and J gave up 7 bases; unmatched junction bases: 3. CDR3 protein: CASSFGGSNEQFF. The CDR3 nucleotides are TGTGCCAGCAGCTTTGGCGGGAGTAATGAGCAGTTCTTC. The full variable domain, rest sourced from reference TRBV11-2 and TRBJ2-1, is EAGVAQSPRYKIIEKRQSVAFWCNPISGHATLYWYQQILGQGPKLLIQFQNNGVVDDSQLPKDRFSAERLKGVDSTLKIQPAKLEDSAVYLCASSFGGSNEQFFGPGTRLTVL.

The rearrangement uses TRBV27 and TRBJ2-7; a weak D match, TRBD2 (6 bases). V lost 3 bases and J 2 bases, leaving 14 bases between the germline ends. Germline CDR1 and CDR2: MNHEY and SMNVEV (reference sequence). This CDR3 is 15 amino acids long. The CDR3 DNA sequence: TGTGCCAGCAGTTTTGTCGGGGGACCCCCCTACGAGCAGTACTTC. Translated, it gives CASSFVGGPPYEQYF.

The CDR3 DNA follows: TGTGCCAGCAGGCCCGTAGCGGGAGCGGGGCATGAGCAGTTCTTC. Its protein is CASRPVAGAGHEQFF. The gene calls are TRBV6-6 and TRBJ2-1; 9 positions match TRBD2. Germline CDR1 reads MNHNY; CDR2 reads SVGAGI (reference sequence). The CDR3 spans 15 residues. Germline trimming cut 6 bases from V and 8 bases from J; bases unmatched to any gene: 11.